In this sample, the clone carrying this T cell receptor beta chain turned up once. These data are taken from a study of control samples from healthy donors and cancer patients. After removal of 0 bases from V and 2 bases from J, the junction contained 1 base not matched to a gene. Looked up from germline, CDR1 is LGHNA and CDR2 is YSLEER. The CDR3 is 15 residues long. Sequencing used immunoSEQ multiplex PCR; TCRdb keeps in-frame clones, though not all of them. The data contain 30,000 to 40,000 clones, around four fifths of them singletons. The TCR sequence derives from a woman aged 60-75 years with lung cancer. The sequenced sample was PBMCs. This rearrangement joins TRBV4-3 to TRBJ2-1; 7 nucleotides agree with TRBD2. Written as DNA, the CDR3 is TGCGCCAGCAGCCAAGAGGGACTACCCTACAATGAGCAGTTCTTC. It yields the protein CASSQEGLPYNEQFF.